This TCR beta chain was found in a study of tumor-infiltrating lymphocytes in localized non-small cell lung cancer. CDR3 length: 16 residues. Trimming took 1 base from V and 4 from J, leaving 14 bases between them. Germline V CDR1 and CDR2: SGHTA, FQGNSA. Sequencing was performed with immunoSEQ multiplex PCR; in TCRdb, only in-frame clones are kept and a portion is missing. The data hold more than 10,000 clones, with about 84% observed a single time. Sequenced material: uninvolved lung tissue not adjacent to the tumor. This sequence originates from a human donor with non-small cell lung cancer. This chain uses TRBV7-2 with TRBJ2-4; possible D gene TRBD2, 5 bases. CDR3 DNA: TGTGCCAGCAGCTTAGAACCCACTAGTACTAAAAACATTCAGTACTTC. It encodes CASSLEPTSTKNIQYF.